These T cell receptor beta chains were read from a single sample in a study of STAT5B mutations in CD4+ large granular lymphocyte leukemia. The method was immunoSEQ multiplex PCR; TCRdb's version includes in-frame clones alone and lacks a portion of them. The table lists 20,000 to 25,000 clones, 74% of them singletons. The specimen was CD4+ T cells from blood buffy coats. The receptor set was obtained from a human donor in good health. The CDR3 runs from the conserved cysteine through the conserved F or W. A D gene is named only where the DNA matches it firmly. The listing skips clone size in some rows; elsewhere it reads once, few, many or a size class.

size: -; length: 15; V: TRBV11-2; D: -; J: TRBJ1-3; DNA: TGTGCCAGCAGCTTAGATGCTCGGGCGGGAAACACCATATATTTT; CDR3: CASSLDARAGNTIYF
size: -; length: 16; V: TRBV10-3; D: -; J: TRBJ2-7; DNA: TGTGCCATCAGTGAGTTTAGAGGTTTTAGCTCCTACGAGCAGTACTTC; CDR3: CAISEFRGFSSYEQYF
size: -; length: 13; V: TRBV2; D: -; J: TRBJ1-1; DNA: TGTGCCAGCAGTGAAGCCCCTGGGAGAGAAGCTTTCTTT; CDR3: CASSEAPGREAFF
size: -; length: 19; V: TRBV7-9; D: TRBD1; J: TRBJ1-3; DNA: TGTGCCAGCAGCCAAGACCTCGGGACAGCCTTATTCTCTGGAAACACCATATATTTT; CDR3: CASSQDLGTALFSGNTIYF
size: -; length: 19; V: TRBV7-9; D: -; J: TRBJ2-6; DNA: TGTGCCAGCAGCTTATTTAGGTTGGCTTACGCTGGGGAGGCCAACGTCCTGACTTTC; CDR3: CASSLFRLAYAGEANVLTF
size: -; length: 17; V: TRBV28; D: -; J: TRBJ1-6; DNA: TGTGCCAGCAGTTTAGCGGAGGAGAGCTCCTATAATTCACCCCTCCACTTT; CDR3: CASSLAEESSYNSPLHF
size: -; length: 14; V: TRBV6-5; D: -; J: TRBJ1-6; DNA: TGTGCCAGCAGGCCGGGACGGCTTAATTCACCCCTCCACTTT; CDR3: CASRPGRLNSPLHF
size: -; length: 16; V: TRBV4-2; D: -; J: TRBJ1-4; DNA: TGTGCCAGCAGCCAGGCCGGGACTTTGGTGGGTGAAAAACTGTTTTTT; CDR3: CASSQAGTLVGEKLFF
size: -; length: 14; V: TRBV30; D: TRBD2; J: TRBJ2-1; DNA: TGTGCCTGGAAATTGGGCGGGGGATACAATGAGCAGTTCTTC; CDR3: CAWKLGGGYNEQFF
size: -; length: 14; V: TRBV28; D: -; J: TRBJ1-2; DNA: TGTGCCAGCAGTTTAAGGAACAGGAACTATGGCTACACCTTC; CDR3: CASSLRNRNYGYTF
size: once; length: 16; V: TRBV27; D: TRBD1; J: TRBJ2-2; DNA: TGTGCCAGCAGTATAACCGGGACAGTTTCCACCGGGGAGCTGTTTTTT; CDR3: CASSITGTVSTGELFF
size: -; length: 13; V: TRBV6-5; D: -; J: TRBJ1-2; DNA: TGTGCCAGCAGTTACGATTTCCTGTATGGCTACACCTTC; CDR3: CASSYDFLYGYTF
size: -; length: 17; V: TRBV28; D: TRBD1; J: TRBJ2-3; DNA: TGTGCCAGCATTGCAGGGGGCCTCTTGAGTGGCACAGATACGCAGTATTTT; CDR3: CASIAGGLLSGTDTQYF
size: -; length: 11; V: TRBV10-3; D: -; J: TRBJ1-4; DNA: TGTGCCATCGGCCCGGGGGAAAAACTGTTTTTT; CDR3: CAIGPGEKLFF
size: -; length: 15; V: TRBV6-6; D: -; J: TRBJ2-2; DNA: TGTGCCAGCAGTTACTCGGGAGGAAACACCGGGGAGCTGTTTTTT; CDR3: CASSYSGGNTGELFF
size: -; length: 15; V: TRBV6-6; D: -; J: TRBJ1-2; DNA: TGTGCCAGCAGTTACTCTGGCCGAACTAACTATGGCTACACCTTC; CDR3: CASSYSGRTNYGYTF
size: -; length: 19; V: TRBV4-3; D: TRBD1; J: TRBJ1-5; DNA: TGCGCCAGCAGCCAAAACACGGGACAGGGATTTTTTTCCAATCAGCCCCAGCATTTT; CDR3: CASSQNTGQGFFSNQPQHF
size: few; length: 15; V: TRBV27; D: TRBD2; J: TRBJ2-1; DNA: TGTGCCAGCAGTCAGAGGATAGCGGGGTCCAATGAGCAGTTCTTC; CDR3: CASSQRIAGSNEQFF
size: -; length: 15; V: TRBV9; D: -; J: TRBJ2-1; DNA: TGTGCCAGCAGCGTAGGGCAGGGCCGGGGCAATGAGCAGTTCTTC; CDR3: CASSVGQGRGNEQFF
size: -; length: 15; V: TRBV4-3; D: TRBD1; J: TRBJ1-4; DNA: TGCGCCAGCAGCCACGACAGGGGCGGCATGGAAAAACTGTTTTTT; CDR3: CASSHDRGGMEKLFF
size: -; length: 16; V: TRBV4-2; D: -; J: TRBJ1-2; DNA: TGTGCCAGCAGCCAAGAGGTCAGGTATTATAACTATGGCTACACCTTC; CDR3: CASSQEVRYYNYGYTF
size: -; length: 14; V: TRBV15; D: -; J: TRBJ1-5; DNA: TGTGCCACCAGCAGAGACAGAGTCAATCAGCCCCAGCATTTT; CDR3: CATSRDRVNQPQHF
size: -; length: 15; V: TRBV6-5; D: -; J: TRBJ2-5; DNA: TGTGCCAGCAGTTACGCCCCGGGAAGACAAGAGACCCAGTACTTC; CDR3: CASSYAPGRQETQYF
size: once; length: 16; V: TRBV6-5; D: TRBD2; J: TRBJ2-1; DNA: TGTGCCAGCAGTTTTCCGGGACTAGCGGGAACATCCGTTGGGTTCTTC; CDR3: CASSFPGLAGTSVGFF
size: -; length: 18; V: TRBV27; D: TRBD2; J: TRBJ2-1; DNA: TGTGCCAGCAGTTTATCAGTAGTACGACTAGCGGGAGGTAATGAGCAGTTCTTC; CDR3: CASSLSVVRLAGGNEQFF
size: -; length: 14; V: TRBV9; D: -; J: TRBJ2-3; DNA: TGTGCCAGCAGCTCAGGACTGGGCACAGATACGCAGTATTTT; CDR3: CASSSGLGTDTQYF
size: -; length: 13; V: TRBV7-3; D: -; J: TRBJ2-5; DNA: TGTGCCAGCAGCCGAGGGAGAAAAGAGACCCAGTACTTC; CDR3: CASSRGRKETQYF
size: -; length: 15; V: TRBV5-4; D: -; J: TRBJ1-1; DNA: TGTGCCAGCAGCTTGACCAGGGGCGGGAACACTGAAGCTTTCTTT; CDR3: CASSLTRGGNTEAFF
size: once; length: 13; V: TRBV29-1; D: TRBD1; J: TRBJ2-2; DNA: TGCAGCTTCAGGGGGACAGGGACCGGGGAGCTGTTTTTT; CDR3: CSFRGTGTGELFF
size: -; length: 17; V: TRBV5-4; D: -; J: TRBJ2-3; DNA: TGTGCCAGCAGCTTCCCTTTGGTGGGGGGGCCGGCAGATACGCAGTATTTT; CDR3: CASSFPLVGGPADTQYF
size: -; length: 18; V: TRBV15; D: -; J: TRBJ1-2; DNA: TGTGCCACCAGCAGAGATGGGGTGCCACTTACAACTAACTATGGCTACACCTTC; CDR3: CATSRDGVPLTTNYGYTF
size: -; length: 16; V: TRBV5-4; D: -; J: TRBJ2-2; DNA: TGTGCCAGCAGCTTGGAGGTCATCGCGAACACCGGGGAGCTGTTTTTT; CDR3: CASSLEVIANTGELFF
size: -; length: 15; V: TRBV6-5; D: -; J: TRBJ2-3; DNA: TGTGCCAGCAGTTACGCAGGCCTAAGCACAGATACGCAGTATTTT; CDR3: CASSYAGLSTDTQYF
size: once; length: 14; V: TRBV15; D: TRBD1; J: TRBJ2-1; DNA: TGTGCCACCAGCAGACGACAGGGCCACAATGAGCAGTTCTTC; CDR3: CATSRRQGHNEQFF
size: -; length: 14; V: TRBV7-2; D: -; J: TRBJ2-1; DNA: TGTGCCAGCAGTCTGGGACTTTATGGTAATGAGCAGTTCTTC; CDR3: CASSLGLYGNEQFF
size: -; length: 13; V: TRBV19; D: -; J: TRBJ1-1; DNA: TGTGCCAGTACCCCGGAGGGAGGCCTGAGAGCTTTCTTT; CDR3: CASTPEGGLRAFF
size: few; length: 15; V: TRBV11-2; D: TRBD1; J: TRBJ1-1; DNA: TGTGCCAGCAGCCTACTGGGACAGATGAACACTGAAGCTTTCTTT; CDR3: CASSLLGQMNTEAFF
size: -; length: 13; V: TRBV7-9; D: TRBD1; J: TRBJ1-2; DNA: TGTGCCAGCAGCCCCAGCGACAGGGGTGGCTACACCTTC; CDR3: CASSPSDRGGYTF
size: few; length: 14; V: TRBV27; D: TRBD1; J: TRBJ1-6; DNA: TGTGCCAGCAGTTTATCGAGGGGGCCCGCACCCCTCCACTTT; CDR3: CASSLSRGPAPLHF
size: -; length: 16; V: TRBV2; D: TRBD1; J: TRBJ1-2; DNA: TGTGCCAGCAGTGATGGGGACAGGATAATTAACTATGGCTACACCTTC; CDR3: CASSDGDRIINYGYTF
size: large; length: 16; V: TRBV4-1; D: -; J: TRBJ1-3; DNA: TGCGCCAGCAACGGGGGACCCCTCGTCTCTGGAAACACCATATATTTT; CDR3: CASNGGPLVSGNTIYF
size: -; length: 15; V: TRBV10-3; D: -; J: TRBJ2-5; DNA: TGTGCCATCAGTACACCACAGGGAAATCAAGAGACCCAGTACTTC; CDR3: CAISTPQGNQETQYF
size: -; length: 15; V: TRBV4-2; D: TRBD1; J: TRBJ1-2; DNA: TGTGCCAGCAGCCAAGAATGGACAGGGGCGGGGGGCTACACCTTC; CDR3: CASSQEWTGAGGYTF